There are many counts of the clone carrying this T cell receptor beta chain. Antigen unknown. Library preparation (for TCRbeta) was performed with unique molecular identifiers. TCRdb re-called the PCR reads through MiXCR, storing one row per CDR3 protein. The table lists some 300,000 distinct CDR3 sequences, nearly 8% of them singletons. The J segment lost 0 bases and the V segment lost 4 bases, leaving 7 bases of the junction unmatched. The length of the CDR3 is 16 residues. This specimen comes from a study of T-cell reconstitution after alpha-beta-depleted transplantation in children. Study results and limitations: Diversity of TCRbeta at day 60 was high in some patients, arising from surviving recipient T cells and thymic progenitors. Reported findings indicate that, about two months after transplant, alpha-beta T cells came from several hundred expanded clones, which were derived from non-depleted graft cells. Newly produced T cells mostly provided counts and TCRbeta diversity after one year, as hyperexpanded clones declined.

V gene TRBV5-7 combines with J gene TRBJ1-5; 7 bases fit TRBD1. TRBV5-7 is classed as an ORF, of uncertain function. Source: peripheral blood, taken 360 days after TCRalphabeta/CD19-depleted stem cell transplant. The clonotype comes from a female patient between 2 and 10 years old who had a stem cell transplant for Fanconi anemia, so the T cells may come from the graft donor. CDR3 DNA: TGTGCCAGCAGCCAGGGACAGCCACTTAGCAATCAGCCCCAGCATTTT. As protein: CASSQGQPLSNQPQHF.